The clone carrying this T cell receptor beta chain was counted a single time. This CDR3 is 14 amino acids long. Trimming at V came to 4 bases and at J to 7 bases, leaving 11 bases not matched to a gene. Germline assignment: CDR1 SGHRS and CDR2 YFSETQ. This entry belongs to a study of cytomegalovirus exposure and HLA in healthy donors. Study as a whole: Around 85 million unique TCR sequences came from HLA-typed donors in an early release.

PCR primers comprised 60 Vbeta and 13 Jbeta primers. This table comes from immunoSEQ multiplex PCR, and its TCRdb copy is limited to in-frame clones, with some not included. The repertoire has 160,000 or so clones, approximately 76% of them found once; the top ten carry approximately 1.4%. The chain couples TRBV5-1 to TRBJ2-7, with TRBD1 matching 7 bases. The sequenced material came from PBMCs. The sequence derives from a man in his 60s in good health and CMV-seronegative. The DNA of the CDR3 is TGCGCCAGCAGCGGGACAGCCCTCTTGGGGGAGCAGTACTTC. Translation: CASSGTALLGEQYF.